The 32 T cell receptor beta chains below were found in one sample sequenced in a study of blood T cell repertoires in COVID-19. TCRdb's table, derived via immunoSEQ multiplex PCR, lists solely in-frame clones and lacks some. The sample records around 190,000 clones, 84% being singletons. The material sequenced was peripheral blood. The receptors derive from a human donor in a cohort sampled during active COVID-19.

This rearrangement joins TRBV9 to TRBJ2-3; 10 bases align to TRBD2. Trimming removed 4 bases from V and 2 bases from J; junction bases left unmatched: 7. Germline CDR1 is SGDLS and CDR2 is YYNGEE. The CDR3 sequence is 16 residues long. The CDR3 loop is CASSLPLAGATDTQYF. In DNA form, the CDR3 reads TGTGCCAGCAGCCTCCCCCTAGCGGGGGCCACAGATACGCAGTATTTT. The full variable domain, with the rest looked up from reference TRBV9 and TRBJ2-3, is DSGVTQTPKHLITATGQRVTLRCSPRSGDLSVYWYQQSLDQGLQFLIQYYNGEERAKGNILERFSAQQFPDLHSELNLSSLELGDSALYFCASSLPLAGATDTQYFGPGTRLTVL.

The rearrangement links TRBV5-6 to TRBJ2-5, with 10 bases aligning to TRBD2. The CDR3 covers 18 residues. CDR1 is SGHDT and CDR2 is YYEEEE in the germline V gene. The ends lost 4 bases at V and 7 bases at J; junction bases unmatched: 19. DNA of the CDR3: TGTGCCAGCAGCCCCTGGGGTAGCGGGGGGATGGGCCGGGGGACCCAGTACTTC. Translation: CASSPWGSGGMGRGTQYF. Combining the CDR3 with reference TRBV5-6 and TRBJ2-5 gives the whole variable domain DAGVTQSPTHLIKTRGQQVTLRCSPKSGHDTVSWYQQALGQGPQFIFQYYEEEERQRGNFPDRFSGHQFPNYSSELNVNALLLGDSALYLCASSPWGSGGMGRGTQYFGPGTRLLVL.

The chain recombines TRBV4-1 with TRBJ1-6; TRBD1 matches at 10 bases. Per germline, CDR1 MGHRA and CDR2 YSYEKL. With 1 base clipped from V and 8 bases from J, the junction kept 8 bases outside the gene matches. The CDR3 sequence is 17 residues long. CDR3 residues: CASSQGQGAEEYSPLHF. The CDR3, as DNA: TGCGCCAGCAGCCAAGGACAGGGGGCGGAGGAGTATTCACCCCTCCACTTT.

The CDR3 DNA is TGTGCCAGCAGCTCCCTCCGGACTCTAGCCAAAAACATTCAGTACTTC. This codes for CASSSLRTLAKNIQYF. The chain combines TRBV7-9 with TRBJ2-4; D is perhaps TRBD2 (5 bases). The germline gives CDR1 SEHNR, CDR2 FQNEAQ (reference sequence). The CDR3 is 16 residues long. Trimming stripped 4 bases from V and 0 bases from J, with 13 bases between.

V gene TRBV18 combines with J gene TRBJ2-5, with D perhaps TRBD1 (6 bases). The CDR3 extends over 15 amino acids. Looked up from germline, CDR1 is KGHSH and CDR2 is LQKENI. V lost 6 bases, J lost 2 bases, and 16 bases lay in between. CDR3 in DNA: TGTGCCAGCTCGCTTACAGGGCCCCCTCAAGAGACCCAGTACTTC. Its translation is CASSLTGPPQETQYF.

The rearrangement uses TRBV13 and TRBJ1-5, with TRBD1 matching 10 bases. The CDR3 is 16 residues long. J lost 7 bases, V lost 3 bases, and 9 bases had no gene match. From germline, CDR1 is PRHDT and CDR2 FYEKMQ (reference sequence). CDR3 coding DNA: TGTGCCAGCAGCTTCGGAGGTGGGACAGGGGACCAGCCCCAGCATTTT. Its translation: CASSFGGGTGDQPQHF.

The chain is built from TRBV30 and TRBJ1-1; 9 positions match TRBD1. Germline-derived CDR1 and CDR2 are GTSNPN and SVGIG (reference sequence). This CDR3 is built from 13 residues. The junction had 4 bases not matched to a gene; V was cut back by 4 bases and J by 4 bases. For the CDR3, the DNA is TGTGCCTGGATCACGACAGGGGGCACTGAAGCTTTCTTT. Protein sequence: CAWITTGGTEAFF.

V gene TRBV4-1 combines with J gene TRBJ2-5; D possibly corresponds to TRBD2 (7 bases). CDR1 is MGHRA, CDR2 YSYEKL, per germline. Between the trimmed V and J ends, which lost 1 base and 5 bases, there was a span of 17 bases. CDR3 size: 16 residues. CDR3 sequence (DNA): TGCGCCAGCAGCCAAGCAGGATGGGGGGGCGTGGAGACCCAGTACTTC. Its translation: CASSQAGWGGVETQYF.

The rearrangement uses TRBV9 and TRBJ1-5; D unclear. The CDR3 covers 14 residues. V lost 0 bases, J lost 5 bases, and 9 bases lay in between. Germline CDR1 is SGDLS and CDR2 is YYNGEE. This CDR3 is CASSVGRIDQPQHF. As DNA, the CDR3 is TGTGCCAGCAGCGTAGGGAGGATCGATCAGCCCCAGCATTTT.

The chain recombines TRBV3-1 (or the pseudogene TRBV3-2) with TRBJ1-1; D perhaps matches TRBD1 (5 bases). Per the germline V gene, CDR1 is LGHDT and CDR2 is YNNKEL (reference sequence). V shed 1 base and J shed 7 bases, with 7 bases lying between them. This CDR3 region has 12 residues. The CDR3 spells CASSQVDSEAFF. The CDR3 nucleotides read TGTGCCAGCAGCCAAGTTGACAGTGAAGCTTTCTTT.

Comment on this clone: Additional DNA sequences in this sample encode the identical CDR3. The rearrangement joins TRBV2 to TRBJ1-5; D call uncertain. The germline V gene has CDR1 SNHLY and CDR2 FYNNEI. Trimming cost V 0 bases and J 0 bases, with 12 bases left between them. The CDR3 runs 17 residues. CDR3 amino acids: CASSEALATPSNQPQHF. CDR3 DNA sequence: TGTGCCAGCAGTGAAGCGCTGGCCACCCCTAGCAATCAGCCCCAGCATTTT.

V and J are TRBV9 and TRBJ1-6; no reliable D call. The CDR3 spans 13 residues. V was pared by 0 bases and J by 7 bases, with 5 bases between. The V gene's germline CDR1 is SGDLS and CDR2 YYNGEE. CDR3 coding DNA: TGTGCCAGCAGCGTAGCTGTCAATTCACCCCTCCACTTT. Translated, it gives CASSVAVNSPLHF. The whole variable domain, remainder taken from reference TRBV9 and TRBJ1-6, is DSGVTQTPKHLITATGQRVTLRCSPRSGDLSVYWYQQSLDQGLQFLIQYYNGEERAKGNILERFSAQQFPDLHSELNLSSLELGDSALYFCASSVAVNSPLHFGNGTRLTVT.

The V call is TRBV27, the J call TRBJ1-5, with D tentatively TRBD1 (5 bases). V lost 6 bases and J lost 0, with 9 bases in between. The germline V gene has CDR1 MNHEY and CDR2 SMNVEV (reference sequence). The CDR3 sequence is 14 residues long. The CDR3 here is CASSKGSSNQPQHF. The CDR3 nucleotides read TGTGCCAGCAGCAAGGGGTCTAGCAATCAGCCCCAGCATTTT.

The V call is TRBV21-1, the J call TRBJ1-2; TRBD1, as called in the table, went unchecked against the DNA. TRBV21-1 is listed as a pseudogene. The CDR3 spans 15 residues. CDR3 protein: CASSNGTGSINGYTF. CDR3 nucleotides: TGTGCCAGCAGCAATGGGACAGGGAGTATCAATGGCTACACCTTC.

This clone was seen once. The chain carries TRBV19 and TRBJ2-5; TRBD2 matches 8 bases. The CDR3 length is 17 residues. With V trimmed by 3 bases and J by 1 base, 10 bases remained unmatched. Germline CDR1 reads LNHDA; CDR2 reads SQIVND (reference sequence). The CDR3 DNA follows: TGTGCCAGTAGTATTCAATGGCGGGGGGATCCCCAAGAGACCCAGTACTTC. This codes for CASSIQWRGDPQETQYF. The full variable domain, its missing parts supplied by reference TRBV19 and TRBJ2-5, is DGGITQSPKYLFRKEGQNVTLSCEQNLNHDAMYWYRQDPGQGLRLIYYSQIVNDFQKGDIAEGYSVSREKKESFPLTVTSAQKNPTAFYLCASSIQWRGDPQETQYFGPGTRLLVL.

This sequence joins TRBV6-4 and TRBJ2-3; 10 bases are shared with TRBD2. Losses at the gene ends were 3 bases for V and 4 bases for J; bases not matched to a gene: 1. The CDR3 loop spans 14 amino acids. CDR1 and CDR2 from the germline V gene are MRHNA and SNTAGT. The CDR3 here is CASSEGLASDTQYF. The CDR3, as DNA: TGTGCCAGCAGTGAGGGACTAGCGTCAGATACGCAGTATTTT.

The V gene is TRBV21-1, the J gene TRBJ1-4; the table's D call, TRBD1, has no DNA check behind it. TRBV21-1 is listed as a pseudogene. CDR3 length: 16 amino acids. DNA of the CDR3: TGTGCCACCGAAGGCGAAAGGACAGACAGAGGGGAAAAACTGTTTTTT. It translates to CATEGERTDRGEKLFF.

This clone was observed a handful of times. The CDR3 here is CASSPSTETQYF. The CDR3 region has the DNA TGTGCCAGCAGCCCTAGCACAGAGACCCAGTACTTC. V usage is TRBV3-1 (or the pseudogene TRBV3-2) and J usage is TRBJ2-5; perhaps TRBD2 as D (5 bases). V lost 4 bases to trimming and J lost 4 bases, with 7 bases between them. Germline V lookup: CDR1 LGHDT, CDR2 YNNKEL (reference sequence). The CDR3 loop spans 12 amino acids.

V usage is TRBV20-1 and J usage is TRBJ1-5; D not certain. Trimming took off 3 bases at V and 2 bases at J, with 11 bases between the two ends. The CDR3 has 14 residues. CDR1 is DFQATT, CDR2 SNEGSKA, per germline (reference sequence). CDR3 residues: CSASANGGNQPQHF. CDR3 coding DNA: TGCAGTGCTAGTGCAAACGGGGGCAATCAGCCCCAGCATTTT.

This chain links TRBV19 with TRBJ2-1, with 10 bases fitting TRBD1. V shed 5 bases, J shed 7 bases, and the junction held 5 bases outside the gene matches. This CDR3 region has 14 residues. Germline CDR1 is LNHDA and CDR2 is SQIVND (reference sequence). CDR3 in DNA: TGTGCCAGTAGTGACAGGACAGGGGGTAATGAGCAGTTCTTC. This codes for CASSDRTGGNEQFF.

The chain recombines TRBV5-6 with TRBJ1-1; D might be TRBD1 (6 bases). This CDR3 contains 18 residues. Germline V gene sequence: CDR1 SGHDT, CDR2 YYEEEE. V was clipped by 2 bases and J by 3 bases, with 23 bases between them. CDR3 in DNA: TGTGCCAGCAGCTTCGGGATGGGAGGGGGGAATTTGGACACTGAAGCTTTCTTT. As protein: CASSFGMGGGNLDTEAFF.

The genes are TRBV5-4 and TRBJ2-7, with D maybe TRBD1 (6 bases). The ends were cut back, 10 bases at V and 2 bases at J, with 25 bases in the middle. The CDR3 runs 16 residues. Looked up from germline, CDR1 is SGHNT and CDR2 is YYREEE (reference sequence). The CDR3 nucleotides are TGTGCCCGGAACGACCTCAGGGGCCTATCCGCCTACGAGCAGTACTTC. It yields the protein CARNDLRGLSAYEQYF.

The chain joins TRBV4-1 to TRBJ2-4; TRBD2 matches 15 bases. The CDR3 has 18 residues. Germline CDR1 reads MGHRA; CDR2 reads YSYEKL. Losses at the gene ends were 4 bases for V and 3 bases for J; bases not matched to a gene: 7. CDR3: CASSPGLAGGHDKNIQYF. In DNA, the CDR3 is TGCGCCAGCAGCCCCGGACTAGCGGGGGGGCATGACAAAAACATTCAGTACTTC.

This chain uses TRBV6-1 with TRBJ1-4; 8 bases map to TRBD1. This CDR3 has 14 amino acids. J was trimmed by 6 bases and V by 3 bases; bases with no gene match: 3. CDR1 MNHNS and CDR2 SASEGT come from the germline V gene. In DNA form, the CDR3 reads TGTGCCAGCAGTGAGGACAGGGAATATGAAAAACTGTTTTTT. Protein sequence: CASSEDREYEKLFF.

This chain joins TRBV6-5 and TRBJ2-1; a weak D match, TRBD2 (5 bases). The CDR3 consists of 12 residues. The V end was cut by 2 bases, the J end by 10 bases, with 9 bases between. Germline-derived CDR1 and CDR2 are MNHEY and SVGAGI. The CDR3 sequence: CASSYGTGEQFF. The CDR3 bases are TGTGCCAGCAGTTACGGTACGGGGGAGCAGTTCTTC.

This chain links TRBV6-5 with TRBJ1-1; no clear D. Germline V gene sequence: CDR1 MNHEY, CDR2 SVGAGI. The CDR3 has 13 amino acids. Deletions cut 6 bases from V and 5 bases from J, with 13 bases between. The CDR3 DNA is TGTGCCAGCAGGAAGGGCACGGGGACTGAAGCTTTCTTT. Protein: CASRKGTGTEAFF.

The gene calls are TRBV5-4 and TRBJ2-7; 7 bases match TRBD1. Losses at the gene ends were 4 bases for V and 0 bases for J; bases not matched to a gene: 7. The CDR3 spans 15 residues. Germline V gives CDR1 SGHNT, CDR2 YYREEE (reference sequence). The CDR3 reads CASSPGTADSYEQYF. DNA for the CDR3: TGTGCCAGCAGCCCCGGGACAGCCGACTCCTACGAGCAGTACTTC.

This clone appeared once. V and J are TRBV9 and TRBJ1-1; no reliable D call. CDR1 is SGDLS and CDR2 is YYNGEE in the germline V gene. The CDR3 has 14 amino acids. V was shortened by 3 bases and J by 0 bases, with 9 bases between the two germline ends. CDR3 sequence reads: CASSGGGMNTEAFF. The CDR3 DNA is TGTGCCAGCAGCGGCGGCGGAATGAACACTGAAGCTTTCTTT.

The J gene is TRBJ2-7, the V gene TRBV6-2 or TRBV6-3, with 11 bases fitting TRBD2. The CDR3 runs to 15 residues. V dropped 0 bases and J dropped 4; count of bases not matched to a gene: 2. The germline CDR1 and CDR2 sequences are MNHEY and SVGEGT. The CDR3 here is CASSYSTSGDYEQYF. The CDR3 DNA sequence: TGTGCCAGCAGTTACTCGACTAGCGGGGATTACGAGCAGTACTTC.

The chain employs TRBV4-1 and TRBJ1-5, with TRBD1 matching over 9 bases. This CDR3 has 15 amino acids. V lost 3 bases and J lost 5; bases outside the gene matches: 5. Germline V gene sequence: CDR1 MGHRA, CDR2 YSYEKL. The chain's CDR3 is CASSHPGTGYQPQHF. CDR3 nucleotide sequence: TGCGCCAGCAGCCATCCCGGGACAGGGTATCAGCCCCAGCATTTT.

The rearrangement links TRBV5-1 to TRBJ1-1; 11 bases map to TRBD1. Looked up from germline, CDR1 is SGHRS and CDR2 is YFSETQ. With V trimmed by 5 bases and J by 0 bases, 9 bases remained unmatched. The CDR3 totals 17 residues. In DNA, the CDR3 is TGCGCCAGCAGTCCTGGGACAGGGGGTTCTTTGAACACTGAAGCTTTCTTT. Amino acids: CASSPGTGGSLNTEAFF.

This sequence joins TRBV3-1 (or the pseudogene TRBV3-2) and TRBJ2-1; 12 bases match TRBD2. Germline CDR1 LGHDT, CDR2 YNNKEL (reference sequence). V lost 1 base to trimming and J lost 4 bases; unmatched junction nucleotides: 8. This CDR3 region has 18 residues. The CDR3 is CASSQGPRLAGVYNEQFF. In DNA, the CDR3 is TGTGCCAGCAGCCAAGGTCCACGACTAGCGGGGGTATACAATGAGCAGTTCTTC.